This paragraph reports one T cell receptor (beta chain). As yet, its antigen is unknown. Assay: immunoSEQ multiplex PCR; the TCRdb copy retains only in-frame clones and omits some. Of over 100,000 clones in the sample, 90% to 95% are singletons; the top ten hold approximately 1%. The data are from a study of graft-versus-host responses after intestinal transplantation. Germline-derived CDR1 and CDR2 are MGHRA and YSYEKL. The CDR3 loop spans 16 amino acids. The V and J ends lost 3 bases and 4 bases, in that order; junction bases with no gene match: 6. The V call is TRBV4-1, the J call TRBJ2-1; 10 bases are a match to TRBD2. This TCR derives from a human donor who was the organ donor for an intestinal transplant. The sample in question was unstimulated CD8+ T cells sorted from spleen or lymph node cells, obtained before transplant. CDR3 residues: CASSQTGTSVYNEQFF. The CDR3 DNA reads as TGCGCCAGCAGCCAGACCGGGACTAGCGTTTACAATGAGCAGTTCTTC.